The entry that follows covers one T cell receptor beta chain sequence. Its antigen is unidentified. PCR was performed a second time for about 6 to 12 cycles using a sample-barcoded 5' primer and a J-beta primer mix. TCRdb called the 5' RACE reads again in MiXCR, with one record for every CDR3 protein. The sample records about 1.6 million distinct CDR3 sequences, 30% to 40% being singletons. This sample was taken from a study of blood T cells in healthy people across ages. General study results and limits: Age advanced and TCR beta diversity per million T cells fell, roughly linearly. Changes in expanded clonotypes were possibly confounded, as the CMV status of donors was unknown. A strong correlation was seen between TCR beta diversity and naive T cell percentage.

In each sample, at least 6.5 million PBMCs were isolated. This CDR3 contains 15 residues. Germline CDR1 MNHNS, CDR2 SASEGT. J gave up 4 bases and V 7 bases, and 8 bases lay outside the gene matches. Sequenced: blood. The J gene is TRBJ2-3, the V gene TRBV6-1; 10 nucleotides align to TRBD2. This clonotype was sampled from a woman in her thirties in good health. The CDR3 sequence is CASTRAGGPADTQYF. CDR3 DNA: TGTGCCAGCACCAGAGCGGGGGGGCCAGCAGATACGCAGTATTTT.